This T cell receptor (beta chain) was sequenced in a study of shared clonotypes between healthy human individuals. This clone has just one count. Its target is not known. CD4+ cells were split into CD45RA+ naive and CD45RA-negative memory subsets. Methods used by the authors: Filtering differed, since immunoSEQ gave only junction sequences and no quality scores. Clones were sequenced by immunoSEQ multiplex PCR, and TCRdb holds only the in-frame ones, with some missing. The DNA was the basis for D and trimming; V, J and clone size are from that table. The sample lists 2 million or so clones, 90% to 95% occurring once. The CDR3 consists of 19 residues. Trimming took 5 bases from V and 2 from J; bases not matched to a gene: 14. Germline-derived CDR1 and CDR2 are GTSNPN and SVGIG (reference sequence). Study outcomes and limitations: Depth was large, yet rarefaction showed that sorted-subset sequencing was incomplete. What naive subsets generally showed was a larger estimated richness than memory subsets showed.

The sequenced sample was naive CD4+ T cells sorted from blood. Subset denoted: CD45RA+ positively selected. This chain links TRBV30 with TRBJ2-1; 14 bases line up with TRBD2. The receptor was isolated from a young man in good health. CDR3 protein: CAWASVRTSGRPTYNEQFF. CDR3 DNA sequence: TGTGCCTGGGCCTCCGTCAGGACTAGCGGGAGGCCGACCTACAATGAGCAGTTCTTC.